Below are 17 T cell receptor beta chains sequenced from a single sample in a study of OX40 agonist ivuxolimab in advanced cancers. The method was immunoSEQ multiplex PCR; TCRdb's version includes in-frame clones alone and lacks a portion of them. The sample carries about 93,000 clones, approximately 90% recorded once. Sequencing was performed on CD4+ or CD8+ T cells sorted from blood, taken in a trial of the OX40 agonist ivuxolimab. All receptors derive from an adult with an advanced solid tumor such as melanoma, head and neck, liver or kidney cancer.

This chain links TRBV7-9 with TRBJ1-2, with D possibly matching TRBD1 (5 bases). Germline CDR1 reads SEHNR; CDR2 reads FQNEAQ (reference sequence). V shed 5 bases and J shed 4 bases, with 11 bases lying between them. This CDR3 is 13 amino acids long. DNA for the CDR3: TGTGCCAGCAGCGCGGGGACCCCCTATGGCTACACCTTC. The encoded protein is CASSAGTPYGYTF.

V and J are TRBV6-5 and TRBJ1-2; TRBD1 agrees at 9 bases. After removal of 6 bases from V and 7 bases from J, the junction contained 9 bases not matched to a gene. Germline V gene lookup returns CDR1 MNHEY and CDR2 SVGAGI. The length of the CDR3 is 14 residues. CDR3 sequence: CASRWTGAVGGYTF. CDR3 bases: TGTGCCAGCAGATGGACAGGGGCGGTTGGTGGCTACACCTTC.

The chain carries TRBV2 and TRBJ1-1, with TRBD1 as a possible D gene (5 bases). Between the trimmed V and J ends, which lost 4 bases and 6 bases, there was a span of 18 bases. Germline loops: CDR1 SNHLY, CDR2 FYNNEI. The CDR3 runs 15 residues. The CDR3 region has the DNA TGTGCCAGCAGTGTAGGGGTCTCCGGTCAGTCTGAAGCTTTCTTT. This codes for CASSVGVSGQSEAFF.

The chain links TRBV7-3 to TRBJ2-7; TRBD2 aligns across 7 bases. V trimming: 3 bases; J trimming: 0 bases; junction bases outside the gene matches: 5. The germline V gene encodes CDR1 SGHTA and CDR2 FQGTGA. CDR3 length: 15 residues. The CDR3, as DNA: TGTGCCAGCAGCTTTCTAGCGGCCAACTCCTACGAGCAGTACTTC. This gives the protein CASSFLAANSYEQYF.

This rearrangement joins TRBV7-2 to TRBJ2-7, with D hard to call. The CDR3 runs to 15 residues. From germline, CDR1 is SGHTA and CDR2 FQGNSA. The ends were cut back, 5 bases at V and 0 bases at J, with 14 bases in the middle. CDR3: CASSISLQSSYEQYF. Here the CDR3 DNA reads TGTGCCAGCAGCATAAGCTTACAGAGCTCCTACGAGCAGTACTTC.

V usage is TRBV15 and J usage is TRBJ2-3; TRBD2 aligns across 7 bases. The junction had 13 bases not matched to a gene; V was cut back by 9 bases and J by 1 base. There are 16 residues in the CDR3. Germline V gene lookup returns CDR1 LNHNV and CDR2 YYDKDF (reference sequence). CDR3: CATSEREGRGTDTQYF. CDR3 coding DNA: TGTGCCACTAGCGAAAGGGAGGGCCGTGGCACAGATACGCAGTATTTT.

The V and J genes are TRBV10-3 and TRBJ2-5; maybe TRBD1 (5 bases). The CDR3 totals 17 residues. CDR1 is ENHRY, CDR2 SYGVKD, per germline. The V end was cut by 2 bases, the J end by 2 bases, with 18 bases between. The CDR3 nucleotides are TGTGCCATCAGTGAGCCGCGAGGCAGTAGGGGTCAAGAGACCCAGTACTTC. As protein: CAISEPRGSRGQETQYF.

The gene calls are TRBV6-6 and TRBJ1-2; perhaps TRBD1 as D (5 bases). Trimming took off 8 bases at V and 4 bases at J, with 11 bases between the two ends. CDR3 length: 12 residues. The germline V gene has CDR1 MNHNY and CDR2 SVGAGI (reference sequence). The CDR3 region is CASRDPPYGYTF. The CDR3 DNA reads TGTGCCAGCCGGGACCCTCCCTATGGCTACACCTTC.

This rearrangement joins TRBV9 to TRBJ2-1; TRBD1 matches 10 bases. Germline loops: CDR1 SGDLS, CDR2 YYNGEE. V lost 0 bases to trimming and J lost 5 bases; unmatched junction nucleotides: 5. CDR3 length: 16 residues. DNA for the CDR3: TGTGCCAGCAGCGTAGCGGGACAGGGGAGTCACAATGAGCAGTTCTTC. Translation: CASSVAGQGSHNEQFF.

The CDR3 nucleotides read TGTGCCAGCAGAGAAACTAGCACAGATACGCAGTATTTT. It is translated as CASRETSTDTQYF. The chain is built from TRBV7-9 and TRBJ2-3; D gene ambiguous. V lost 6 bases to trimming and J lost 0 bases, with 7 bases between them. Germline values: CDR1 SEHNR, CDR2 FQNEAQ (reference sequence). The CDR3 is 13 amino acids.

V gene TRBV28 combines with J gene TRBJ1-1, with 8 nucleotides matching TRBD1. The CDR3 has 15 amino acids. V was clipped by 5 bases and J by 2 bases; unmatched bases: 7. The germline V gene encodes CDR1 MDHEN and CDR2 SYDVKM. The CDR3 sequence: CASSTYGTGNTEAFF. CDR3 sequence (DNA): TGTGCCAGCAGTACCTACGGGACAGGCAACACTGAAGCTTTCTTT.

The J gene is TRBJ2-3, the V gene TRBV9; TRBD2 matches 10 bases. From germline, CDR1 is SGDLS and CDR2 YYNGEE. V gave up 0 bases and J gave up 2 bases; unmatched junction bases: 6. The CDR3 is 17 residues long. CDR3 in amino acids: CASSVEGLAGDTDTQYF. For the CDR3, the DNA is TGTGCCAGCAGCGTAGAGGGGCTAGCGGGAGACACAGATACGCAGTATTTT.

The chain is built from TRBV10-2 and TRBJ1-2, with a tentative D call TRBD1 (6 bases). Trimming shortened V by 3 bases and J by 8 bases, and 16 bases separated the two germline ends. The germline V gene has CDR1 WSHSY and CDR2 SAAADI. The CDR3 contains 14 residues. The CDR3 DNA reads TGCGCCAGCAGTGATGGGGTCGGGGGCCGGGGCTACACCTTC. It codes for CASSDGVGGRGYTF.

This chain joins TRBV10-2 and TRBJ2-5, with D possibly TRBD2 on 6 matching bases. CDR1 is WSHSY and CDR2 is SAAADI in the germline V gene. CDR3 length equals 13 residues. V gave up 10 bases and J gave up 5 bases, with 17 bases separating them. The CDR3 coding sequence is TGCGCCACCCTTTTCAGGGCGGGGGAGACCCAGTACTTC. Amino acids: CATLFRAGETQYF.

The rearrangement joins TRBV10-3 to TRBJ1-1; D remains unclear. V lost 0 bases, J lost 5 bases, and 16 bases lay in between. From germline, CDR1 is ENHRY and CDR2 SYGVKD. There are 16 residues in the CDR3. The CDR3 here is CAISESFTARRTEAFF. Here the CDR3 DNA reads TGTGCCATCAGTGAGTCTTTTACAGCGCGGAGGACTGAAGCTTTCTTT.

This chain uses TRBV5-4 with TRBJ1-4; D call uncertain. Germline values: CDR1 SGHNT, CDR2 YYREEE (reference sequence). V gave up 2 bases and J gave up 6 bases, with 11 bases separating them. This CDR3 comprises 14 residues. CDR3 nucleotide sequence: TGTGCCAGCAGCTTAGGGCTGGATCATGAAAAACTGTTTTTT. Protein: CASSLGLDHEKLFF.

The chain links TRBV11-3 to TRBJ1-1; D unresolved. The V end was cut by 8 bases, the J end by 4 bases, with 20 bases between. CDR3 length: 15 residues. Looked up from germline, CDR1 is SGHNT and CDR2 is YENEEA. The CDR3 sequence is CASGRHEDGGTEAFF. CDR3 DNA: TGTGCCAGCGGACGGCACGAGGATGGTGGCACTGAAGCTTTCTTT.